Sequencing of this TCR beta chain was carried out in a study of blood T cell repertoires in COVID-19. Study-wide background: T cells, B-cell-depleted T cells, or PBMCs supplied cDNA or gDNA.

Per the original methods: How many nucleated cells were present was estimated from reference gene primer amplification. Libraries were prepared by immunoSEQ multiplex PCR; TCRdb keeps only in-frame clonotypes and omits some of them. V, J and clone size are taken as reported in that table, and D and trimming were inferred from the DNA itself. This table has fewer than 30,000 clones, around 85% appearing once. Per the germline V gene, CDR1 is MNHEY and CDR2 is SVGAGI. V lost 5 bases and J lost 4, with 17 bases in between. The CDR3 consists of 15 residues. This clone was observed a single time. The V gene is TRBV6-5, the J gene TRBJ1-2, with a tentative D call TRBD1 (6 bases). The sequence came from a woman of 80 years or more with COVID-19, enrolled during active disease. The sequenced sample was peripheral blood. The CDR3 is CASSTRQAVSYGYTF. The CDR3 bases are TGTGCCAGCAGTACCCGACAGGCCGTGTCCTATGGCTACACCTTC.